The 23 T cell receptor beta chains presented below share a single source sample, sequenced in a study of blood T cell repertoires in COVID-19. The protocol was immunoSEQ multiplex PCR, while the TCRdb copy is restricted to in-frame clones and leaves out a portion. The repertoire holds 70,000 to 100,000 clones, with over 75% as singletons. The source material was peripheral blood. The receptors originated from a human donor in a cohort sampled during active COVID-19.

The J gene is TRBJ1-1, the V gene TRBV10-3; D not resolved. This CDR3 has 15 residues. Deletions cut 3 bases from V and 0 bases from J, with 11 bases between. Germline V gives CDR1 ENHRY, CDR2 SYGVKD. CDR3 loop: CAISDSVSLNTEAFF. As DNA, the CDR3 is TGTGCCATCAGTGACTCCGTGAGTTTGAACACTGAAGCTTTCTTT.

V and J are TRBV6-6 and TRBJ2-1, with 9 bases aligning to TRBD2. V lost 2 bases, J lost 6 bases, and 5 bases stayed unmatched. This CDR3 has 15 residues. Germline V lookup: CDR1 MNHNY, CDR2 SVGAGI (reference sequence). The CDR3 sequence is CASSYGAGGINEQFF. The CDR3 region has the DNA TGTGCCAGCAGTTACGGGGCGGGAGGGATCAATGAGCAGTTCTTC.

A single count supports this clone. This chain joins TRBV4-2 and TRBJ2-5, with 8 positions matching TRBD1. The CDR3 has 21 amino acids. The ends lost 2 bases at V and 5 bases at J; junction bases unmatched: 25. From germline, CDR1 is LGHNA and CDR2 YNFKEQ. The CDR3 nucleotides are TGTGCCAGCAGCCAACAACCGACAGGGGAGTTTGGCGGGGCACTTACGGAGACCCAGTACTTC. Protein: CASSQQPTGEFGGALTETQYF.

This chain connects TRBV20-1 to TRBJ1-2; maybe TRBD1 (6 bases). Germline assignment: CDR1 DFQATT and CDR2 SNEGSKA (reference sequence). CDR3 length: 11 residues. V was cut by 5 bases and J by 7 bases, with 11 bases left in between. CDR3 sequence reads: CSAYRDLGYTF. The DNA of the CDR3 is TGCAGTGCTTACAGGGACCTTGGCTACACCTTC.

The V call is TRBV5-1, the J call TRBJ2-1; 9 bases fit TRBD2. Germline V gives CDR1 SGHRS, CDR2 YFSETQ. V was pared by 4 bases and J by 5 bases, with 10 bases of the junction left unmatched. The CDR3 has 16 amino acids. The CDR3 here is CASSILTSGVHNEQFF. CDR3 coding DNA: TGCGCCAGCAGCATCCTGACTAGCGGAGTCCACAATGAGCAGTTCTTC.

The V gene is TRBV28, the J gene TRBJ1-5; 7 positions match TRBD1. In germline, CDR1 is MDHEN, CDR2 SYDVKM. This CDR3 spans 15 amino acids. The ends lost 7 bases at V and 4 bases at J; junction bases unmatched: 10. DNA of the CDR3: TGTGCCAGCATTACGACAGGGTTTTTAAATCAGCCCCAGCATTTT. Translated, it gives CASITTGFLNQPQHF.

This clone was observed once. CDR3 protein: CASSGPSGSWRTDTQYF. The CDR3 region has the DNA TGTGCCAGCAGCGGACCTAGCGGGAGCTGGCGCACAGATACGCAGTATTTT. This rearrangement joins TRBV3-1 (or the pseudogene TRBV3-2) to TRBJ2-3; 10 bases fit TRBD2. V was pared by 5 bases and J by 1 base, with 9 bases of the junction left unmatched. Per germline, CDR1 LGHDT and CDR2 YNNKEL (reference sequence). The CDR3 has 17 amino acids.

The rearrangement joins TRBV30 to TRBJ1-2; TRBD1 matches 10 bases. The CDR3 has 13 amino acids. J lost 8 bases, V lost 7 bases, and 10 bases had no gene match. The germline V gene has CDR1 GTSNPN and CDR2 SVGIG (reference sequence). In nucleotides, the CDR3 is TGTGCCTCACTGGGGGACAGGGGTTTCGGCTACACCTTC. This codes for CASLGDRGFGYTF.

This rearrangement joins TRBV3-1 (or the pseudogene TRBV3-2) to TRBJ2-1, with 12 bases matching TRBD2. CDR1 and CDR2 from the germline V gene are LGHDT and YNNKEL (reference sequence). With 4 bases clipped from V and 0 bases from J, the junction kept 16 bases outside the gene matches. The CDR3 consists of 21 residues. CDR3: CASSPPRRLAGDSGSYNEQFF. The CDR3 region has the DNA TGTGCCAGCAGCCCACCGCGACGACTAGCGGGGGACTCCGGCTCCTACAATGAGCAGTTCTTC.

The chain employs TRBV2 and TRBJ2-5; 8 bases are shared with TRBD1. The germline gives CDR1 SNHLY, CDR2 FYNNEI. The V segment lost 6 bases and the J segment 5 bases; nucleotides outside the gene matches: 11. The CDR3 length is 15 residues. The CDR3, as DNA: TGTGCCAGCAGCGCCCTCAGGGGGCAGGGGGAGACCCAGTACTTC. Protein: CASSALRGQGETQYF.

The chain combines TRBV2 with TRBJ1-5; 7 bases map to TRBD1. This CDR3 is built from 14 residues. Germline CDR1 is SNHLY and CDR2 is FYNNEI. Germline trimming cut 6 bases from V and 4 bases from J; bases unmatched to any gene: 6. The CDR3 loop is CASSATDRNQPQHF. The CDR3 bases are TGTGCCAGCAGCGCCACGGACAGGAATCAGCCCCAGCATTTT.

This CDR3 is CASSQEGGQGIFTDTQYF. DNA for the CDR3: TGCGCCAGCAGCCAAGAGGGGGGACAGGGCATTTTCACAGATACGCAGTATTTT. The chain recombines TRBV4-3 with TRBJ2-3; 9 bases line up with TRBD1. The CDR3 sequence is 18 residues long. Unmatched junction bases numbered 9, after V lost 0 bases and J lost 2 bases. Germline V lookup: CDR1 LGHNA, CDR2 YSLEER.

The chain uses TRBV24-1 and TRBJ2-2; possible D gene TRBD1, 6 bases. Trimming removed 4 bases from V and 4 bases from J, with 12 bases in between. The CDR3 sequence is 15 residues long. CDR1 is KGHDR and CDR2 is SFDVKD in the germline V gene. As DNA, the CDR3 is TGTGCCACCAGTGAGAACAGGGCCAGCACCGGGGAGCTGTTTTTT. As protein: CATSENRASTGELFF.

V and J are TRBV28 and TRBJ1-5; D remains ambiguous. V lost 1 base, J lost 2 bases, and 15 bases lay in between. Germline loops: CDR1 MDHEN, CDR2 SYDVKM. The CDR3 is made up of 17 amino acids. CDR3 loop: CASSLLGLSGGNQPQHF. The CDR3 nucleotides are TGTGCCAGCAGTTTATTGGGTTTATCCGGGGGCAATCAGCCCCAGCATTTT.

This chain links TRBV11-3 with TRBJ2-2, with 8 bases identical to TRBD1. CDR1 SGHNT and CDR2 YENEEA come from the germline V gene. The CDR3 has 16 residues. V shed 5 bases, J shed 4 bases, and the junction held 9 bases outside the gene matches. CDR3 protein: CASSLLQGASTGELFF. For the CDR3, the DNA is TGTGCCAGCAGCCTGCTTCAGGGGGCTAGCACCGGGGAGCTGTTTTTT.

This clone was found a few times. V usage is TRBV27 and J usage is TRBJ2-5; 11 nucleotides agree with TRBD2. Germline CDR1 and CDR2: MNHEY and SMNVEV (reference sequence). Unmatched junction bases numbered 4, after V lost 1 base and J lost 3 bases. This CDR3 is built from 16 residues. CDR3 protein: CASSLWGTSGKETQYF. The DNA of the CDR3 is TGTGCCAGCAGTTTATGGGGGACTAGCGGAAAAGAGACCCAGTACTTC.

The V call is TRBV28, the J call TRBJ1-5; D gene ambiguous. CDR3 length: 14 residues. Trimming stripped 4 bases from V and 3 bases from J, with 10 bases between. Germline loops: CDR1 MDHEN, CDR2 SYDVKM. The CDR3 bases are TGTGCCAGCAGTTCCGGGGTTAACAATCAGCCCCAGCATTTT. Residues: CASSSGVNNQPQHF.

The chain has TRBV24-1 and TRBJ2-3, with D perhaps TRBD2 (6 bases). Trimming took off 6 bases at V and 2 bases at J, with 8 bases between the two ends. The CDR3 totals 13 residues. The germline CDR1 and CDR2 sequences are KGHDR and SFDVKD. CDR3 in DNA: TGTGCCACCAGTCGGGAGATCACAGATACGCAGTATTTT. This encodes CATSREITDTQYF.

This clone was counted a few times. CDR3 loop: CASSQGLAEQYF. The CDR3 DNA sequence: TGTGCCAGCAGTCAAGGGCTGGCCGAGCAGTACTTC. The V gene is TRBV2, the J gene TRBJ2-7; unclear D gene. Trimming pared 5 bases from V and 6 bases from J, leaving 11 bases between. Germline V CDR1 and CDR2: SNHLY, FYNNEI. There are 12 residues in the CDR3.

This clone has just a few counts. The CDR3 is CAGVRGGTIYF. The CDR3 DNA reads TGTGCCGGCGTTCGGGGTGGCACCATATATTTT. This chain connects TRBV28 to TRBJ1-3; no firm D call. The CDR3 sequence is 11 residues long. The germline V gene encodes CDR1 MDHEN and CDR2 SYDVKM. Trimming took 11 bases from V and 9 from J, leaving 14 bases between them.

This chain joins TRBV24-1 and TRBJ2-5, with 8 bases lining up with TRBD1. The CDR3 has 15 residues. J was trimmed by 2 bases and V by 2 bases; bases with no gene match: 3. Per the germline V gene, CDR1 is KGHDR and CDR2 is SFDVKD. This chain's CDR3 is CATSDYDRGQETQYF. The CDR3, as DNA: TGTGCCACCAGTGATTATGACAGGGGTCAAGAGACCCAGTACTTC.

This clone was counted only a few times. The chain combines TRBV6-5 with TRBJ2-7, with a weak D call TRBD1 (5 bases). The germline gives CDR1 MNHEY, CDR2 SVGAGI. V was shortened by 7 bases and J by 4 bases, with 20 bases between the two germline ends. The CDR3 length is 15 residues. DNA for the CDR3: TGTGCCAGCATTTCAGGACATACAGGTTTATACGAGCAGTACTTC. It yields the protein CASISGHTGLYEQYF.

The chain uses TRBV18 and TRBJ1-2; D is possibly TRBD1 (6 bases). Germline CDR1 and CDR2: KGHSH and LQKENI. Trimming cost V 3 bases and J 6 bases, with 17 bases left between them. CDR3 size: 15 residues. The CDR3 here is CASSPIQGESDGYTF. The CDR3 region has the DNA TGTGCCAGCTCACCTATACAGGGTGAGTCAGATGGCTACACCTTC.